The 23 T cell receptor beta chains below all came from one sample that was sequenced in a study of T cell responses to AZD1222 COVID-19 vaccine. Method: immunoSEQ multiplex PCR; TCRdb's copy keeps in-frame clones and lacks some. Counted here are under 150,000 clones, around nine tenths occurring once; the ten biggest clones make up 1.6%. This material consisted of peripheral blood, taken 28 days after the second AZD1222 dose. These receptors were taken from an adult who received the AZD1222 COVID-19 vaccine.

The V call is TRBV3-1 (or the pseudogene TRBV3-2), the J call TRBJ2-1, with TRBD2 matching 9 bases. Germline V gene lookup returns CDR1 LGHDT and CDR2 YNNKEL (reference sequence). CDR3 length: 15 residues. The J segment lost 7 bases and the V segment lost 0 bases, leaving 4 bases of the junction unmatched. The chain's CDR3 is CASSQDRLAANEQFF. For the CDR3, the DNA is TGTGCCAGCAGCCAAGACCGACTAGCGGCTAATGAGCAGTTCTTC.

The rearrangement uses TRBV29-1 and TRBJ2-1, with 8 bases aligning to TRBD2. The CDR3 is 16 residues long. J was trimmed by 0 bases and V by 1 base; bases with no gene match: 5. Germline V gives CDR1 SQVTM, CDR2 ANQGSEA. CDR3 sequence: CSVEAPGTSSYNEQFF. Written as DNA, the CDR3 is TGCAGCGTTGAAGCTCCCGGGACTAGCTCCTACAATGAGCAGTTCTTC.

This sequence joins TRBV20-1 and TRBJ1-2; D unclear. The CDR3 is 11 amino acids. Germline assignment: CDR1 DFQATT and CDR2 SNEGSKA (reference sequence). For the CDR3, the DNA is TGCAGGGCTGGGGAGATGGGGGGCTACACCTTC. This encodes CRAGEMGGYTF.

This clone was seen only once. The chain carries TRBV27 and TRBJ2-3; D unresolved. V lost 5 bases and J 0 bases, leaving 12 bases between the germline ends. This CDR3 has 15 amino acids. The germline V gene has CDR1 MNHEY and CDR2 SMNVEV (reference sequence). The CDR3: CASSHYASSTDTQYF. CDR3 nucleotide sequence: TGTGCCAGCAGTCATTATGCGTCTAGCACAGATACGCAGTATTTT.

The V call is TRBV18, the J call TRBJ2-7; 8 nucleotides agree with TRBD1. Germline CDR1 is KGHSH and CDR2 is LQKENI. This CDR3 is 13 amino acids long. Trimming removed 3 bases from V and 5 bases from J; junction bases left unmatched: 3. For the CDR3, the DNA is TGTGCCAGCTCACCGTCAGGGGGCAACGAGCAGTACTTC. As protein: CASSPSGGNEQYF.

This chain uses TRBV3-1 (or the pseudogene TRBV3-2) with TRBJ2-1, with a possible D match to TRBD1 (5 bases). With 2 bases removed from V and 10 bases from J, the gap between germline ends came to 12 bases. Germline lookup yields CDR1 LGHDT and CDR2 YNNKEL (reference sequence). The CDR3 consists of 13 residues. Here the CDR3 DNA reads TGTGCCAGCAGCCAATTCTTGTGGGGCGAGCAGTTCTTC. Translating it yields CASSQFLWGEQFF.

This chain uses TRBV5-1 with TRBJ1-1, with no clear D. The CDR3 covers 15 residues. Trimming shortened V by 1 base and J by 1 base, and 11 bases separated the two germline ends. The germline V gene has CDR1 SGHRS and CDR2 YFSETQ. The CDR3 spells CASSLFRLANTEAFF. CDR3 nucleotide sequence: TGCGCCAGCAGCTTGTTCAGGTTGGCGAACACTGAAGCTTTCTTT. Using reference TRBV5-1 and TRBJ1-1 for the parts outside the CDR3, the full variable domain is KAGVTQTPRYLIKTRGQQVTLSCSPISGHRSVSWYQQTPGQGLQFLFEYFSETQRNKGNFPGRFSGRQFSNSRSEMNVSTLELGDSALYLCASSLFRLANTEAFFGQGTRLTVV.

V is TRBV5-1 and J is TRBJ1-4; D remains unclear. Per the germline V gene, CDR1 is SGHRS and CDR2 is YFSETQ. Trimming removed 0 bases from V and 0 bases from J, with 6 bases in between. The CDR3 spans 15 residues. The CDR3 loop reads CASSLAVATNEKLFF. CDR3 DNA: TGCGCCAGCAGCTTGGCTGTTGCAACTAATGAAAAACTGTTTTTT.

This chain uses TRBV28 with TRBJ1-5; D remains unclear. Germline V gene sequence: CDR1 MDHEN, CDR2 SYDVKM. This CDR3 is 16 amino acids long. Trimming removed 1 base from V and 1 base from J, with 11 bases in between. CDR3 protein: CASSLYTYWSNQPQHF. The CDR3 nucleotides are TGTGCCAGCAGTTTATATACCTACTGGAGCAATCAGCCCCAGCATTTT.

The chain recombines TRBV18 with TRBJ1-1, with D maybe TRBD1 (5 bases). The CDR3 loop spans 17 amino acids. The ends were cut back, 1 base at V and 2 bases at J, with 17 bases in the middle. CDR1 is KGHSH and CDR2 is LQKENI in the germline V gene. CDR3 sequence (DNA): TGTGCCAGCTCACCACAATCGAGTTGGGGGGGTAACACTGAAGCTTTCTTT. Amino acid sequence: CASSPQSSWGGNTEAFF.

This clone was counted a single time. V gene TRBV6-5 combines with J gene TRBJ1-1; a possible D gene is TRBD1 (5 bases). Per the germline V gene, CDR1 is MNHEY and CDR2 is SVGAGI. The germline V and J ends were trimmed by 4 bases and 5 bases, with 14 bases remaining between them. This CDR3 has 14 amino acids. The CDR3 sequence: CASSSHFGGTEAFF. The DNA of the CDR3 is TGTGCCAGCAGTTCCCACTTCGGGGGAACTGAAGCTTTCTTT.

V gene TRBV20-1 combines with J gene TRBJ2-7; D could derive from TRBD1 or TRBD2 (6 bases each). The CDR3 runs to 12 residues. V was cut by 3 bases and J by 7 bases, with 13 bases left in between. CDR1 is DFQATT and CDR2 is SNEGSKA in the germline V gene (reference sequence). The CDR3 reads CSASLGGREQYF. The CDR3 DNA reads as TGCAGTGCTAGTTTAGGGGGGAGGGAGCAGTACTTC.

The chain is built from TRBV19 and TRBJ1-1; D is possibly TRBD1 (6 bases). Trimming took 5 bases from V and 0 from J, leaving 13 bases between them. This CDR3 comprises 15 residues. Germline CDR1 and CDR2: LNHDA and SQIVND (reference sequence). The DNA of the CDR3 is TGTGCCAGTAGTGCTAGACAGGTACTGAACACTGAAGCTTTCTTT. As protein: CASSARQVLNTEAFF. Complete variable domain (other parts from reference TRBV19 and TRBJ1-1): DGGITQSPKYLFRKEGQNVTLSCEQNLNHDAMYWYRQDPGQGLRLIYYSQIVNDFQKGDIAEGYSVSREKKESFPLTVTSAQKNPTAFYLCASSARQVLNTEAFFGQGTRLTVV.

The CDR3 reads CASSQGEGLAGNTIYF. As DNA, the CDR3 is TGTGCCAGCAGCCAGGGGGAGGGACTCGCTGGAAACACCATATATTTT. The J gene is TRBJ1-3, the V gene TRBV9, with 7 bases identical to TRBD1. CDR1 SGDLS and CDR2 YYNGEE come from the germline V gene. Trimming took 4 bases from V and 2 from J; bases not matched to a gene: 9. The CDR3 runs 16 residues.

The rearrangement uses TRBV2 and TRBJ2-1, with 8 bases matching TRBD1. The germline V gene has CDR1 SNHLY and CDR2 FYNNEI. With V trimmed by 3 bases and J by 9 bases, 10 bases remained unmatched. CDR3 length: 15 amino acids. CDR3 DNA sequence: TGTGCCAGCAGTGAGACCGGACAGGGACGAGGTGAGCAGTTCTTC. Translation gives CASSETGQGRGEQFF.

The CDR3 is CASSITGTSGNTIYF. The CDR3 DNA reads TGTGCCAGTAGTATTACGGGGACGAGTGGAAACACCATATATTTT. This chain joins TRBV19 and TRBJ1-3; D is perhaps TRBD1 (5 bases). CDR3 length: 15 amino acids. V lost 3 bases and J 3 bases, leaving 12 bases between the germline ends. Germline CDR1 and CDR2: LNHDA and SQIVND (reference sequence).

This clone was observed a handful of times. This chain connects TRBV6-5 to TRBJ1-1; D is ambiguous. Trimming took 6 bases from V and 6 from J, leaving 14 bases between them. Germline CDR1 reads MNHEY; CDR2 reads SVGAGI. This CDR3 has 13 amino acids. The CDR3 sequence: CASSISYYAEAFF. CDR3 sequence (DNA): TGTGCCAGCAGCATTAGTTATTACGCTGAAGCTTTCTTT.

The V and J genes are TRBV2 and TRBJ1-5; maybe TRBD1 (5 bases). Trimming removed 6 bases at V and 4 bases at J, with 13 bases between. This CDR3 is built from 14 residues. Germline CDR1 is SNHLY and CDR2 is FYNNEI. The CDR3 region has the DNA TGTGCCAGCAGGGAACAGGTATTAAATCAGCCCCAGCATTTT. This gives the protein CASREQVLNQPQHF.

This chain links TRBV11-3 with TRBJ1-1; D gene ambiguous. The CDR3 spans 12 residues. V shed 5 bases and J shed 1 base, with 5 bases lying between them. The V gene's germline CDR1 is SGHNT and CDR2 YENEEA. The CDR3 DNA reads TGTGCCAGCAGCCAGAAGAACACTGAAGCTTTCTTT. This encodes CASSQKNTEAFF.

J is TRBJ2-3 and V is TRBV9; the match to TRBD2 covers 12 bases. Per germline, CDR1 SGDLS and CDR2 YYNGEE. Trimming cost V 4 bases and J 3 bases; bases outside gene matches: 15. CDR3 length: 19 amino acids. The CDR3: CASSLTSGSFRTRTDTQYF. The CDR3 nucleotides read TGTGCCAGCAGCCTGACTAGCGGGAGTTTCCGGACGAGAACAGATACGCAGTATTTT.

The rearrangement links TRBV7-2 to TRBJ2-7, with D perhaps TRBD1 (5 bases). Deletions cut 5 bases from V and 3 bases from J, with 17 bases between. Looked up from germline, CDR1 is SGHTA and CDR2 is FQGNSA. The CDR3 is made up of 15 amino acids. The CDR3 is CASSPRWGKGYEQYF. Written as DNA, the CDR3 is TGTGCCAGCAGCCCCCGCTGGGGCAAAGGCTACGAGCAGTACTTC.

The chain recombines TRBV4-2 with TRBJ2-2; D assignment may be TRBD1 or TRBD2 (5 bases each). The germline gives CDR1 LGHNA, CDR2 YNFKEQ. With 0 bases removed from V and 4 bases from J, the gap between germline ends came to 9 bases. CDR3 length: 15 amino acids. The CDR3 coding sequence is TGTGCCAGCAGCCAAGATCTCGGGACCACCGGGGAGCTGTTTTTT. Residues: CASSQDLGTTGELFF.

DNA of the CDR3: TGTGCCAGCAGCCTCACGTGGGACAGGGGCACTGAAGCTTTCTTT. Translated: CASSLTWDRGTEAFF. The chain uses TRBV5-4 and TRBJ1-1, with 10 bases matching TRBD1. With 4 bases clipped from V and 4 bases from J, the junction kept 7 bases outside the gene matches. The CDR3 sequence is 15 residues long. Germline lookup yields CDR1 SGHNT and CDR2 YYREEE (reference sequence).